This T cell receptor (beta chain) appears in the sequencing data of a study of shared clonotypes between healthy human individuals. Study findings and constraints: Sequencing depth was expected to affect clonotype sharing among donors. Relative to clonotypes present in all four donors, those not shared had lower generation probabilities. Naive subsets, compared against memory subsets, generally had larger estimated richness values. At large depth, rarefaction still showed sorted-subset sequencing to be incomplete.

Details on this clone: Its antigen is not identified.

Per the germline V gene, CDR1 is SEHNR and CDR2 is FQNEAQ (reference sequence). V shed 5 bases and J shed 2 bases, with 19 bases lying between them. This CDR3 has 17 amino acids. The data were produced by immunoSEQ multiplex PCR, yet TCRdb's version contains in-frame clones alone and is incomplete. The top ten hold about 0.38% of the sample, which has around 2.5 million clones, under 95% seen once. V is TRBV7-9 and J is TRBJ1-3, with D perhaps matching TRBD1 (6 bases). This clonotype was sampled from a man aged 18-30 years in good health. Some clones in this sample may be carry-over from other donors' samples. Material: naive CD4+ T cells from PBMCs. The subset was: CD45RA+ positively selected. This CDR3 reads CASSERFWAGAGNTIYF. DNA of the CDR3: TGTGCCAGCAGCGAAAGGTTTTGGGCAGGGGCTGGAAACACCATATATTTT.